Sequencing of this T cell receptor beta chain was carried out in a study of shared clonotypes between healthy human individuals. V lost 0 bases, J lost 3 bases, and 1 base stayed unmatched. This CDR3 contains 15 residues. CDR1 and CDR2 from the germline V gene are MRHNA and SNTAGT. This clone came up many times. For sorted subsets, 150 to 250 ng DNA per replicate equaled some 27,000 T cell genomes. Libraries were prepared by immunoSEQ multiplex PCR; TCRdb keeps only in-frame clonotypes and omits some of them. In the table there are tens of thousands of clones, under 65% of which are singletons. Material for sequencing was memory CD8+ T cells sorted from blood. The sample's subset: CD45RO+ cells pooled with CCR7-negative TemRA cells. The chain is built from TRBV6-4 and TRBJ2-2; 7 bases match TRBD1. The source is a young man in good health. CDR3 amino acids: CASSDSDRDTGELFF. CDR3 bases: TGTGCCAGCAGTGACTCCGACAGGGACACCGGGGAGCTGTTTTTT.